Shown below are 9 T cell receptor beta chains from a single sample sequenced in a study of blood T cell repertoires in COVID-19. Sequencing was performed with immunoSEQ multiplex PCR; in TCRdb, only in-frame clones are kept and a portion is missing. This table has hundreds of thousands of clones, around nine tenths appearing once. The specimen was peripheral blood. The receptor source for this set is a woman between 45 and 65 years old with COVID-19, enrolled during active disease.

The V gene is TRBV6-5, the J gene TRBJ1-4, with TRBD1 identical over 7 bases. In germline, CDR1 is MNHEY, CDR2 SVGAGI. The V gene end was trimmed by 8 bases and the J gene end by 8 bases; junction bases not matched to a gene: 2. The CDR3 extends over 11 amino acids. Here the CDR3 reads CASRRGEKLFF. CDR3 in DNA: TGTGCCAGCCGCAGGGGGGAAAAACTGTTTTTT.

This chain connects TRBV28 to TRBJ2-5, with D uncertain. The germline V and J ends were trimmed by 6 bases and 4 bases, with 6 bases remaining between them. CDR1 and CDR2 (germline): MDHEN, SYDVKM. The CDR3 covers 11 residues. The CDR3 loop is CASSLRETQYF. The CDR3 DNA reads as TGTGCCAGCAGCCTGAGAGAGACCCAGTACTTC.

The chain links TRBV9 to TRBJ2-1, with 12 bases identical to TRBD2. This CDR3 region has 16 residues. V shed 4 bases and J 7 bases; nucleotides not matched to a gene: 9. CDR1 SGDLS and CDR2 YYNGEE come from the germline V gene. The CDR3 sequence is CASSPLTSGGGNEQFF. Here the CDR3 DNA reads TGTGCCAGCAGCCCGTTGACTAGCGGGGGAGGAAATGAGCAGTTCTTC.

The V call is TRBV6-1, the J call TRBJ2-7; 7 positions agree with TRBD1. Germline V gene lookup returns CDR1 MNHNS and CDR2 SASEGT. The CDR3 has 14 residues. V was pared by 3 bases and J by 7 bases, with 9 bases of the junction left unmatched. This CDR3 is CASSDRYRGGEQYF. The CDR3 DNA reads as TGTGCCAGCAGTGACCGGTACAGGGGCGGGGAGCAGTACTTC.

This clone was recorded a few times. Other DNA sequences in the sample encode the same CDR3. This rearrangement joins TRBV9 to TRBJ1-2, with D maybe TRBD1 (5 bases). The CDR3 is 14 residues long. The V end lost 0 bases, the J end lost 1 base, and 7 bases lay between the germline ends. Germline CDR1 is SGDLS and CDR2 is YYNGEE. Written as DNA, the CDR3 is TGTGCCAGCAGCGTAGCTGACAGTAACTATGGCTACACCTTC. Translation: CASSVADSNYGYTF.

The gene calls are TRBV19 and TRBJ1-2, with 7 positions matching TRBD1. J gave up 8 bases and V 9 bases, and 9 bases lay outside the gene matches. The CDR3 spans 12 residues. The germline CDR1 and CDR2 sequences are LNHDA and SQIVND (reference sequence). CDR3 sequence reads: CASRQGQRGYTF. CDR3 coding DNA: TGTGCCAGCAGACAGGGTCAAAGAGGCTACACCTTC.

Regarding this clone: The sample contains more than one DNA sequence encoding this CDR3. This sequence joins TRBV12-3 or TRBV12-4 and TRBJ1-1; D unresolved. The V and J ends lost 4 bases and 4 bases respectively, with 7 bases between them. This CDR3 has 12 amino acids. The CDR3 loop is CASSSGGTEAFF. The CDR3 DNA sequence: TGTGCCAGCAGTTCGGGTGGCACTGAAGCTTTCTTT.

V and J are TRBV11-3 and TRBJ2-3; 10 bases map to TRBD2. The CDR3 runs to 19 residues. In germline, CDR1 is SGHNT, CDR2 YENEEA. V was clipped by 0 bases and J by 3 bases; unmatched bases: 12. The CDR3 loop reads CASSLDRRASGGETDTQYF. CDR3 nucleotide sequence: TGTGCCAGCAGCTTAGATCGTCGGGCCAGCGGGGGGGAGACAGATACGCAGTATTTT.

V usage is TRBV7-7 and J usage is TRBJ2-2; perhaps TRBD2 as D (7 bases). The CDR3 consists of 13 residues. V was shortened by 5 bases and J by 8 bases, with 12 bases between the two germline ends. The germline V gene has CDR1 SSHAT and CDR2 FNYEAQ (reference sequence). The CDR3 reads CASSPGGWGELFF. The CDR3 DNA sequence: TGTGCCAGCAGCCCGGGGGGCTGGGGGGAGCTGTTTTTT.